These 13 T cell receptor beta chains were sequenced from one sample in a study of cytomegalovirus exposure and HLA in healthy donors. Primers included in the PCR were 60 Vbeta and 13 Jbeta primers. Profiling relied on immunoSEQ multiplex PCR, and the TCRdb table lists in-frame clones only, not all of them. The sample records about 60,000 clones, around three quarters being singletons. Sequenced material: PBMCs. The origin of the receptors is a woman aged 40 to 49 in good health and CMV-seropositive.

There are a few counts of this clone. The J gene is TRBJ2-5, the V gene TRBV5-4, with 10 bases identical to TRBD1. The ends lost 4 bases at V and 0 bases at J; junction bases unmatched: 3. CDR3 size: 15 residues. Germline values: CDR1 SGHNT, CDR2 YYREEE (reference sequence). The DNA of the CDR3 is TGTGCCAGCAGCCAGGGACAGGGGTACCAAGAGACCCAGTACTTC. Protein: CASSQGQGYQETQYF.

The V call is TRBV5-6, the J call TRBJ1-5; D gene uncertain. CDR3 length: 13 residues. V was trimmed by 3 bases and J by 7 bases, leaving 11 bases between them. Germline V gene data show CDR1 as SGHDT and CDR2 as YYEEEE. Here the CDR3 DNA reads TGTGCCAGCAGCTCCATGCCGAGCCAGCCCCAGCATTTT. The encoded protein is CASSSMPSQPQHF.

The J gene is TRBJ1-1, the V gene TRBV15; D is uncertain. The CDR3 sequence is 16 residues long. Germline CDR1 is LNHNV and CDR2 is YYDKDF (reference sequence). Trimming shortened V by 0 bases and J by 6 bases, and 17 bases separated the two germline ends. The DNA of the CDR3 is TGTGCCACCAGCAGAGATCCGTTGGGAGGGTTCCCTGAAGCTTTCTTT. Its protein is CATSRDPLGGFPEAFF.

The CDR3 DNA sequence: TGTGCCAGCAGGAAGGCAGGGGGTAGAGATACGCAGTATTTT. Its translation: CASRKAGGRDTQYF. The chain has TRBV7-9 and TRBJ2-3; 7 bases align to TRBD1. The germline CDR1 and CDR2 sequences are SEHNR and FQNEAQ (reference sequence). The V and J ends lost 6 bases and 5 bases, in that order; junction bases with no gene match: 8. CDR3 size: 14 residues.

This clone was found once. The chain couples TRBV7-9 to TRBJ1-3, with TRBD1 matching over 7 bases. CDR1 is SEHNR, CDR2 FQNEAQ, per germline (reference sequence). Losses at the gene ends were 5 bases for V and 4 bases for J; bases not matched to a gene: 11. The CDR3 runs to 16 residues. CDR3 nucleotides: TGTGCCAGCAGCCGCGGACAGGCTACCGTCGGAAACACCATATATTTT. Its translation is CASSRGQATVGNTIYF.

The chain couples TRBV5-1 to TRBJ1-4, with 8 nucleotides matching TRBD1. Per germline, CDR1 SGHRS and CDR2 YFSETQ. V gave up 0 bases and J gave up 6 bases; unmatched junction bases: 4. The CDR3 is made up of 15 amino acids. The CDR3 coding sequence is TGCGCCAGCAGCTTGGGGACAGGGAGGGATGAAAAACTGTTTTTT. This gives the protein CASSLGTGRDEKLFF.

The chain has TRBV6-6 and TRBJ2-5; 12 bases map to TRBD2. Losses at the gene ends were 6 bases for V and 7 bases for J; bases not matched to a gene: 9. The CDR3 totals 15 residues. Germline V CDR1 and CDR2: MNHNY, SVGAGI (reference sequence). CDR3 nucleotides: TGTGCCAGCAGACCCGGACTAGCGGGGTCGGGGACCCAGTACTTC. Translated: CASRPGLAGSGTQYF.

The V gene is TRBV10-2, the J gene TRBJ1-1; no clear D. The CDR3 is made up of 10 amino acids. The V end was cut by 3 bases, the J end by 11 bases, with 7 bases between. Germline-derived CDR1 and CDR2 are WSHSY and SAAADI. DNA for the CDR3: TGCGCCAGCAGTGAACGGGAGGCTTTCTTT. This translates into CASSEREAFF.

Only a few counts were recorded for this clone. The chain links TRBV5-4 to TRBJ1-2, with 9 bases aligning to TRBD1. CDR1 is SGHNT and CDR2 is YYREEE in the germline V gene (reference sequence). The J segment lost 0 bases and the V segment lost 0 bases, leaving 3 bases of the junction unmatched. This CDR3 contains 16 residues. CDR3 in amino acids: CASSLGGTGPNYGYTF. In nucleotides, the CDR3 is TGTGCCAGCAGCTTGGGTGGGACAGGGCCTAACTATGGCTACACCTTC.

Here the CDR3 reads CASSEEGAGLQETQYF. The CDR3 nucleotides are TGTGCCAGCAGCGAGGAGGGAGCGGGCCTACAAGAGACCCAGTACTTC. The chain uses TRBV9 and TRBJ2-5; TRBD2 might be the D (6 bases). This CDR3 region has 16 residues. Germline V lookup: CDR1 SGDLS, CDR2 YYNGEE. The V end was cut by 3 bases, the J end by 2 bases, with 17 bases between.

The V gene is TRBV9, the J gene TRBJ2-5; 9 positions match TRBD1. Trimming cost V 2 bases and J 5 bases; bases outside gene matches: 10. Germline V gene lookup returns CDR1 SGDLS and CDR2 YYNGEE. The CDR3 length is 16 residues. CDR3 nucleotide sequence: TGTGCCAGCAGCGTGACGACAGGGGGGACCGGGGAGACCCAGTACTTC. It codes for CASSVTTGGTGETQYF.

This chain connects TRBV4-1 to TRBJ1-3, with a tentative D call TRBD1 (5 bases). The CDR3 runs to 16 residues. Germline loops: CDR1 MGHRA, CDR2 YSYEKL. The ends were cut back, 0 bases at V and 3 bases at J, with 12 bases in the middle. This CDR3 reads CASSQDRQGSGNTIYF. As DNA, the CDR3 is TGCGCCAGCAGCCAAGATCGCCAGGGTAGTGGAAACACCATATATTTT.

This sequence joins TRBV6-5 and TRBJ1-1; D is perhaps TRBD1 (5 bases). CDR1 and CDR2 from the germline V gene are MNHEY and SVGAGI. The CDR3 runs 14 residues. Trimming cost V 2 bases and J 0 bases, with 7 bases left between them. The CDR3 sequence is CASSYRGLNTEAFF. The CDR3 DNA reads TGTGCCAGCAGTTACAGGGGCCTGAACACTGAAGCTTTCTTT.